This T cell receptor (beta chain) originates from a study of lymphopenia after photon versus proton radiotherapy. Whole-study findings and limits: Survival link was tested only in deceased patients; proton benefit remains a possibility. Under photons, naive T cells and diversity fell while effector/memory populations rose. After the lymphocyte nadir, photon-treated repertoires showed oligoclonal expansion, especially of CD8+ Temra cells.

As for this clone: The antigen is undetermined.

The CDR3 length is 16 residues. J lost 4 bases, V lost 4 bases, and 5 bases had no gene match. The V gene's germline CDR1 is SGHRS and CDR2 YFSETQ. This table comes from immunoSEQ multiplex PCR, and its TCRdb copy is limited to in-frame clones, with some not included. The repertoire holds 70,000 to 95,000 clones, 65% to 85% seen once, with 1.3% to 1.5% in the top ten. This sequence joins TRBV5-1 and TRBJ1-4; TRBD1 matches 12 bases. The sequences come from peripheral blood, collected from a patient treated with proton-based radiotherapy. The TCR sequence derives from a man aged 55 to 70 with pancreatic cancer. The CDR3 sequence is CASSAGQGAYNEKLFF. The CDR3, as DNA: TGCGCCAGCAGCGCGGGACAGGGGGCATATAATGAAAAACTGTTTTTT.